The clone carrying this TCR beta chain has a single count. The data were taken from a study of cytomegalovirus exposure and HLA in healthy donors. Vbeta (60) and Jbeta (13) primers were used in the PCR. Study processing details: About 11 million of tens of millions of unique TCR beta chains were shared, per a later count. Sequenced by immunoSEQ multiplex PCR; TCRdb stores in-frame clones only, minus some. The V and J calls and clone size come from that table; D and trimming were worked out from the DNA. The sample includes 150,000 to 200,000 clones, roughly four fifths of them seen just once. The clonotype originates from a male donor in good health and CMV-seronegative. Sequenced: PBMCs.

CDR3 amino acids: CASSRGQALGEKLFF. CDR3 DNA: TGTGCCAGCTCAAGGGGCCAGGCCCTCGGGGAAAAACTGTTTTTT. The chain is built from TRBV18 and TRBJ1-4; D is possibly TRBD1 (5 bases). The CDR3 loop spans 15 amino acids. Germline CDR1 KGHSH, CDR2 LQKENI. V dropped 5 bases and J dropped 8 bases, with 18 bases sitting between them.